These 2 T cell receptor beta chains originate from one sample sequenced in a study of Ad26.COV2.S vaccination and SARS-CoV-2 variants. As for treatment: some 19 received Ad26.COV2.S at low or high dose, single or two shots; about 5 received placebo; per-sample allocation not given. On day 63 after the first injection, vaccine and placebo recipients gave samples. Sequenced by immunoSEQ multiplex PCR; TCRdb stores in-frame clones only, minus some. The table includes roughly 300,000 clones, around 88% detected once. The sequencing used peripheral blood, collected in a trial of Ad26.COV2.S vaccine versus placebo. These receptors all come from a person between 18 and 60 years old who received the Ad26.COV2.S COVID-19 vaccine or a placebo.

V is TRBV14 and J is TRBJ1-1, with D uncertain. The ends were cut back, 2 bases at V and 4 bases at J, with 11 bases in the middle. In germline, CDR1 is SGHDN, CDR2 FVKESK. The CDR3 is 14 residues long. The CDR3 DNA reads TGTGCCAGCAGCCAAAGACCTGCTGGCACTGAAGCTTTCTTT. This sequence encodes CASSQRPAGTEAFF.

The CDR3 nucleotides read TGTGCCAGCACCGAGCAGGAGAACACTGAAGCTTTCTTT. Its translation: CASTEQENTEAFF. The rearrangement links TRBV12-3 or TRBV12-4 to TRBJ1-1; no firm D call. The V end was cut by 7 bases, the J end by 1 base, with 10 bases between. CDR3 length equals 13 residues.